A single T cell receptor beta chain is shown here with its context. This sample is drawn from a study of technical replicates of blood from several donors. Germline CDR1 and CDR2: SGHAT and FQNNGV. This CDR3 has 13 residues. Unmatched junction bases numbered 6, after V lost 3 bases and J lost 11 bases. Assay used: immunoSEQ multiplex PCR; TCRdb lists only in-frame clones, some missing. The repertoire holds around 76,000 clones, with 92% as singletons. The sequenced sample was T cells isolated from PBMCs. The V gene is TRBV11-2, the J gene TRBJ2-2; the match to TRBD2 covers 7 bases. The origin of this receptor is a human donor in good health. DNA for the CDR3: TGTGCCAGCAGCTTCGGTACTAGCGTAGAGCTGTTTTTT. This gives the protein CASSFGTSVELFF.